One sample yielded the 2 T cell receptor beta chains listed below, sequenced in a study of cytomegalovirus exposure and HLA in healthy donors (dated by TCRdb to about 2017). Library preparation used the immunoSEQ multiplex PCR assay. For the multiplex PCR, a mixture combining 60 forward primers for TCR Vbeta segments and 13 reverse primers for TCR Jbeta segments was used. Not all clones reach the TCRdb copy of this immuneACCESS table, which keeps in-frame sequences only. Checked studies attribute under half of the gap to unresolved V genes and leave the rest unexplained. The sample's own table lists tens of thousands of clones. The top ten clonotypes cover 6% to 7% of the sample. The specimen was PBMCs. These receptors were collected from a woman between 35 and 50 years old in good health and CMV-seronegative.

The chain uses TRBV6-5 and TRBJ1-5; no clear D gene. The germline V gene encodes CDR1 MNHEY and CDR2 SVGAGI. The CDR3 extends over 14 amino acids. V lost 4 bases, J lost 0 bases, and 7 bases lay in between. CDR3 bases: TGTGCCAGCAGTTCGGGGAGTAGCAATCAGCCCCAGCATTTT. It translates to CASSSGSSNQPQHF.

The CDR3 here is CASPGTGVGNTEAFF. CDR3 DNA: TGTGCCAGTCCCGGGACAGGGGTTGGAAACACTGAAGCTTTCTTT. V and J are TRBV6-1 and TRBJ1-1, with 10 positions matching TRBD1. The CDR3 is 15 amino acids. V lost 9 bases to trimming and J lost 2 bases; unmatched junction nucleotides: 9. Germline CDR1 MNHNS, CDR2 SASEGT.